The present T cell receptor beta chain was sequenced within a study of T-cell reconstitution after alpha-beta-depleted transplantation in children (dated by TCRdb to the mid-2010s). About the study as a whole: Using TCR repertoire profiling, the study quantitatively followed how T-cell immune reconstitution unfolded in children after TCRalphabeta/CD19-depleted allogeneic hematopoietic cell transplantation. What the research found in general, with its limitations: Apparently early alphabetaT-cell count recovery about two months after transplant reportedly relied on only several hundred rapidly expanded clones derived from non-depleted graft cells. The high TCRbeta diversity at day 60 in some patients was ascribed to recipient T cells and intrathymic progenitors that had survived conditioning. Over subsequent months, a decline in hyperexpanded clone frequencies was noted, and after one year, T-cell counts and TCRbeta diversity were mostly ascribed to newly produced T cells.

The treatment or condition tag for this specimen amounts to: allogeneic hematopoietic cell transplantation with graft depleted of TCRalphabeta T cells and CD19 B cells. Transplant recipients were children who received TCRalphabeta/CD19-depleted allogeneic hematopoietic cell grafts. Between the V and J ends, shortened by 6 bases and 4 bases respectively, the junction contains 13 bases. Its CDR3 holds 14 amino acids, cysteine through phenylalanine. Just the 42-base CDR3 DNA is kept, in frame starting at base 1. Taken from the germline V gene (reference sequence), the CDR1 and CDR2 loops are LGHDT and YNNKEL. This clonotype was observed a few times. Its antigen is currently not known. One base away there is no much larger clone; base qualities are not given. Library preparation employed PCR. Sequencing instrument: Illumina HiSeq 2500. Molecular barcoding was employed in the preparation of TCR libraries, with unique molecular identifiers being used to normalize TCRbeta repertoire quantification. Using fastp trimming at Q25 and MiXCR clonotype assembly, TCRdb reanalyzed the public sequencing data and kept in-frame beta chains. Each entry merges the rows of one CDR3 protein and shows their most common DNA and genes. A total of 90,000 to 100,000 distinct CDR3 sequences appear in this sample, 20% to 25% of them only once. The ten most abundant clones make up about a fifth of the sample.

The sequence came from a boy younger than 10 with acute lymphoblastic leukemia, due to receive a stem cell transplant. This chain is built from TRBV3-1 and TRBJ2-1; tentative D gene TRBD2, with 7 bases matching. The starting material was PBMCs, obtained before TCRalphabeta/CD19-depleted stem cell transplant. The CDR3 sequence is CASRASGQYNEQFF. The DNA sequence is TGTGCCAGCAGGGCTAGCGGACAGTACAATGAGCAGTTCTTC.